This is a list of T cell receptor beta chains from one sample in a study of cytomegalovirus exposure and HLA in healthy donors. The data were produced by immunoSEQ multiplex PCR, yet TCRdb's version contains in-frame clones alone and is incomplete. Among 150,000 to 200,000 clones listed, under 85% were seen once. The material sequenced was PBMCs. These receptors all come from a man aged 45-65 years in good health and CMV-seronegative. Each CDR3 is given with its conserved first and last residue. The order of the fields is D gene, clone size, J gene, V gene, CDR3 protein, CDR3 DNA. The D gene is left open where the match is weak. Clone size is given for some rows only: seen once, a few or many times, or a class if the clone is expanded.

TRBD1 . TRBJ1-1 TRBV19 CASSHRGRSIEAFF TGTGCCAGTAGCCACAGGGGGAGAAGTATTGAAGCTTTCTTT
. . TRBJ1-1 TRBV7-8 CASSHPGTTLPEAFF TGTGCCAGCAGCCATCCGGGGACAACTCTCCCTGAAGCTTTCTTT
TRBD1 . TRBJ2-6 TRBV5-1 CASTRDSNSGANVLTF TGCGCCAGCACCCGGGACAGCAACTCTGGGGCCAACGTCCTGACTTTC
TRBD1 . TRBJ1-3 TRBV15 CATSRPQGSSSGNTIYF TGTGCCACCAGCAGACCACAGGGGTCGAGCTCTGGAAACACCATATATTTT
TRBD1 . TRBJ2-6 TRBV19 CASTGYRGHTGANVLTF TGTGCCAGTACTGGGTACAGGGGGCACACTGGGGCCAACGTCCTGACTTTC
TRBD1 few TRBJ1-4 TRBV6-5 CASSRTGTAEKLFF TGTGCCAGCAGTAGGACAGGGACGGCTGAAAAACTGTTTTTT
. . TRBJ1-1 TRBV25-1 CASSEESRGFGTEAFF TGTGCCAGCAGTGAAGAGAGCAGGGGTTTTGGGACTGAAGCTTTCTTT
. once TRBJ1-1 TRBV6-5 CASSEAGETEAFF TGTGCCAGCAGTGAAGCCGGGGAAACTGAAGCTTTCTTT
. . TRBJ1-5 TRBV11-1 CASSLGFSQPQHF TGTGCCAGCAGCTTAGGGTTCAGTCAGCCCCAGCATTTT
. . TRBJ2-3 TRBV7-2 CASSPSTDTQYF TGTGCCAGCAGCCCGAGCACAGATACGCAGTATTTT